Shown below are 23 T cell receptor beta chains from a single sample sequenced in a study of Ad26.COV2.S vaccination and SARS-CoV-2 variants. Assay used: immunoSEQ multiplex PCR; TCRdb lists only in-frame clones, some missing. The sample has 450,000 to 550,000 clones; 89% are singletons. The treatment: about 20 received Ad26.COV2.S at low or high dose, single or two shots; about 5 received placebo; per-sample allocation not given. Sampling was performed 63 days after the first vaccine or placebo injection. The sequencing used peripheral blood, collected in a trial of Ad26.COV2.S vaccine versus placebo. Receptors were obtained from a person between 18 and 65 years old who received the Ad26.COV2.S COVID-19 vaccine or a placebo.

The chain employs TRBV6-5 and TRBJ1-6; D is uncertain. The V gene's germline CDR1 is MNHEY and CDR2 SVGAGI. This CDR3 region has 12 residues. V lost 6 bases to trimming and J lost 6 bases, with 6 bases between them. CDR3 nucleotide sequence: TGTGCCAGCAGGATAACTAATTCACCCCTCCACTTT. It is translated as CASRITNSPLHF.

The V gene is TRBV29-1, the J gene TRBJ2-7; maybe TRBD1 (6 bases). Germline V lookup: CDR1 SQVTM, CDR2 ANQGSEA. V was clipped by 5 bases and J by 0 bases, with 11 bases between them. CDR3 size: 13 residues. CDR3: CSVSDSSSYEQYF. The CDR3 DNA follows: TGCAGCGTTTCGGACAGCAGCTCCTACGAGCAGTACTTC.

For the CDR3, the DNA is TGTGCCAGCAGTCTCAGACTAGCGGGAAACACCGGGGAGCTGTTTTTT. Its protein product is CASSLRLAGNTGELFF. The chain recombines TRBV2 with TRBJ2-2; 11 positions agree with TRBD2. CDR3 length equals 16 residues. V shed 5 bases, J shed 2 bases, and the junction held 4 bases outside the gene matches. Per the germline V gene, CDR1 is SNHLY and CDR2 is FYNNEI.

The chain carries TRBV28 and TRBJ1-1, with unresolved D. This CDR3 is built from 12 residues. Trimming pared 2 bases from V and 10 bases from J, leaving 11 bases between. CDR1 MDHEN and CDR2 SYDVKM come from the germline V gene. The CDR3 loop is CASSLTSPGAFF. The CDR3 bases are TGTGCCAGCAGTTTAACTAGCCCTGGAGCTTTCTTT.

In DNA, the CDR3 is TGTGCCAGCAGCCCCGAAGGAGGTTACAATGAGCAGTTCTTC. Amino acid sequence: CASSPEGGYNEQFF. The chain employs TRBV9 and TRBJ2-1, with TRBD2 as a possible D gene (5 bases). The length of the CDR3 is 14 residues. Trimming removed 4 bases at V and 4 bases at J, with 12 bases between. CDR1 is SGDLS and CDR2 is YYNGEE in the germline V gene.

The chain combines TRBV18 with TRBJ2-7; no reliable D call. V was shortened by 2 bases and J by 0 bases, with 11 bases between the two germline ends. Germline V gene sequence: CDR1 KGHSH, CDR2 LQKENI. The CDR3 spans 15 residues. The CDR3: CASSPTDFRSYEQYF. The CDR3 DNA follows: TGTGCCAGCTCACCAACCGACTTTCGCTCCTACGAGCAGTACTTC. The full variable domain, its missing parts supplied by reference TRBV18 and TRBJ2-7, is NAGVMQNPRHLVRRRGQEARLRCSPMKGHSHVYWYRQLPEEGLKFMVYLQKENIIDESGMPKERFSAEFPKEGPSILRIQQVVRGDSAAYFCASSPTDFRSYEQYFGPGTRLTVT.

The gene calls are TRBV4-2 and TRBJ2-1, with TRBD2 as a possible D gene (7 bases). Germline V gene lookup returns CDR1 LGHNA and CDR2 YNFKEQ. V lost 0 bases and J 8 bases, leaving 14 bases between the germline ends. This CDR3 has 15 residues. The CDR3 nucleotides are TGTGCCAGCAGCCAAGATCTGGGGGGGGCGGATGAGCAGTTCTTC. Its translation is CASSQDLGGADEQFF.

This clone has only a few counts. Other DNA sequences from this sample encode an identical CDR3 as well. CDR3 DNA: TGTGCCAGCAGCTTAGGGACGGGGAATCAGCCCCAGCATTTT. Translating it yields CASSLGTGNQPQHF. This rearrangement joins TRBV7-9 to TRBJ1-5; no clear D gene. The CDR3 loop spans 14 amino acids. The germline V and J ends were trimmed by 1 base and 4 bases, with 8 bases remaining between them. Germline CDR1 SEHNR, CDR2 FQNEAQ (reference sequence).

The chain combines TRBV7-2 with TRBJ1-3, with D maybe TRBD1 (5 bases). Germline CDR1 SGHTA, CDR2 FQGNSA. The CDR3 covers 15 residues. Trimming removed 4 bases from V and 3 bases from J, with 13 bases in between. Written as DNA, the CDR3 is TGTGCCAGCAGCTCGCACCGGGGCCGTGGAAACACCATATATTTT. Translation: CASSSHRGRGNTIYF.

This rearrangement joins TRBV30 to TRBJ1-2, with 10 nucleotides matching TRBD1. The CDR3 has 14 amino acids. From germline, CDR1 is GTSNPN and CDR2 SVGIG (reference sequence). Trimming removed 2 bases from V and 6 bases from J; junction bases left unmatched: 6. The CDR3 nucleotides read TGTGCCTGGAGTCGGAGACAGGGGGCGAATGGCTACACCTTC. Protein sequence: CAWSRRQGANGYTF. The complete variable domain, with remaining parts taken from reference TRBV30 and TRBJ1-2, reads SQTIHQWPATLVQPVGSPLSLECTVEGTSNPNLYWYRQAAGRGLQLLFYSVGIGQISSEVPQNLSASRPQDRQFILSSKKLLLSDSGFYLCAWSRRQGANGYTFGSGTRLTVV.

This clone was seen once. This chain links TRBV27 with TRBJ1-6; 8 bases are a match to TRBD1. The CDR3 is 18 amino acids. Germline-derived CDR1 and CDR2 are MNHEY and SMNVEV (reference sequence). The junction had 11 bases not matched to a gene; V was cut back by 3 bases and J by 4 bases. The CDR3 spells CASSFGHGQGGYNSPLHF. The CDR3 bases are TGTGCCAGCAGTTTCGGCCATGGACAGGGAGGATATAATTCACCCCTCCACTTT.

J is TRBJ2-1 and V is TRBV18, with a weak D call TRBD2 (5 bases). V was shortened by 2 bases and J by 9 bases, with 8 bases between the two germline ends. Germline V lookup: CDR1 KGHSH, CDR2 LQKENI. This CDR3 is built from 12 residues. CDR3 region: CASSPTSGEQFF. DNA of the CDR3: TGTGCCAGCTCACCAACGAGCGGTGAGCAGTTCTTC.

The chain couples TRBV3-1 (or the pseudogene TRBV3-2) to TRBJ2-5, with D perhaps TRBD2 (5 bases). CDR1 is LGHDT and CDR2 is YNNKEL in the germline V gene (reference sequence). V shed 1 base and J shed 5 bases, with 11 bases lying between them. The CDR3 has 14 residues. The CDR3 spells CASSQVPSWETQYF. CDR3 in DNA: TGTGCCAGCAGCCAAGTGCCTAGCTGGGAGACCCAGTACTTC.

The chain joins TRBV7-8 to TRBJ2-1; TRBD1 is a possible D gene (6 bases). The CDR3 has 16 residues. The germline gives CDR1 SGHVS, CDR2 FQNEAQ. The V end was cut by 4 bases, the J end by 7 bases, with 20 bases between. The CDR3: CASSSTPQGMRNEQFF. The CDR3, as DNA: TGTGCCAGCAGCTCGACCCCACAGGGTATGAGGAATGAGCAGTTCTTC. Combining the CDR3 with reference TRBV7-8 and TRBJ2-1 gives the whole variable domain GAGVSQSPRYKVAKRGQDVALRCDPISGHVSLFWYQQALGQGPEFLTYFQNEAQLDKSGLPSDRFFAERPEGSVSTLKIQRTQQEDSAVYLCASSSTPQGMRNEQFFGPGTRLTVL.

The genes are TRBV6-5 and TRBJ1-1, with TRBD1 matching 7 bases. The CDR3 is made up of 14 amino acids. The J segment lost 5 bases and the V segment lost 10 bases, leaving 13 bases of the junction unmatched. CDR1 MNHEY and CDR2 SVGAGI come from the germline V gene. The CDR3 here is CATSGTVIYTEAFF. CDR3 bases: TGTGCCACATCCGGGACAGTAATTTATACTGAAGCTTTCTTT.

The chain carries TRBV19 and TRBJ1-5; a possible D gene is TRBD1 (6 bases). V was cut by 8 bases and J by 4 bases, with 21 bases left in between. The CDR3 has 16 amino acids. CDR1 is LNHDA and CDR2 is SQIVND in the germline V gene (reference sequence). This CDR3 is CASCWGRGGENQPQHF. CDR3 in DNA: TGTGCCAGTTGTTGGGGCAGGGGCGGAGAAAATCAGCCCCAGCATTTT.

The chain employs TRBV6-6 and TRBJ1-1; the match to TRBD1 covers 8 bases. The V gene's germline CDR1 is MNHNY and CDR2 SVGAGI (reference sequence). This CDR3 is built from 14 residues. V was pared by 5 bases and J by 11 bases, with 13 bases of the junction left unmatched. CDR3 amino acids: CASSRGTGSVRAFF. CDR3 nucleotide sequence: TGTGCCAGCAGTCGCGGGACAGGAAGTGTTCGGGCTTTCTTT.

Regarding this clone: The sample carries other DNA sequences with the same CDR3. The chain has TRBV5-1 and TRBJ1-5, with 9 bases aligning to TRBD1. The CDR3 spans 14 residues. Germline CDR1 reads SGHRS; CDR2 reads YFSETQ. J was trimmed by 5 bases and V by 2 bases; bases with no gene match: 2. The CDR3 region is CASSLRQGDQPQHF. The CDR3 DNA reads TGCGCCAGCAGCTTACGACAGGGGGATCAGCCCCAGCATTTT.

The gene calls are TRBV3-1 (or the pseudogene TRBV3-2) and TRBJ1-4; no clear D. Trimming removed 1 base at V and 4 bases at J, with 13 bases between. Germline V lookup: CDR1 LGHDT, CDR2 YNNKEL (reference sequence). This CDR3 contains 16 residues. CDR3 protein: CASSQGLVRFNEKLFF. In nucleotides, the CDR3 is TGTGCCAGCAGCCAAGGGCTCGTACGATTTAATGAAAAACTGTTTTTT.

This clone appeared a single time. This rearrangement joins TRBV12-5 to TRBJ2-1, with TRBD2 matching over 7 bases. The germline V gene encodes CDR1 LGHNT and CDR2 FRNRAP. This CDR3 region has 15 residues. Trimming cost V 1 base and J 4 bases; bases outside gene matches: 4. This chain's CDR3 is CASGLGLAEYNEQFF. The CDR3 coding sequence is TGTGCTAGTGGTTTGGGGCTAGCGGAGTACAATGAGCAGTTCTTC.

V gene TRBV18 combines with J gene TRBJ2-6; 7 bases map to TRBD1. With 6 bases clipped from V and 4 bases from J, the junction kept 6 bases outside the gene matches. The CDR3 length is 15 residues. Per germline, CDR1 KGHSH and CDR2 LQKENI. The CDR3 DNA reads as TGTGCCAGCTCCCCTGACAGGGCCGGGGCCAACGTCCTGACTTTC. It translates to CASSPDRAGANVLTF.

V usage is TRBV11-2 and J usage is TRBJ1-1; tentatively, D is TRBD1 (5 bases). V was trimmed by 4 bases and J by 0 bases, leaving 6 bases between them. Per the germline V gene, CDR1 is SGHAT and CDR2 is FQNNGV. The CDR3 extends over 13 amino acids. The CDR3 region is CASSWDLNTEAFF. The CDR3 DNA reads as TGTGCCAGCAGCTGGGACCTGAACACTGAAGCTTTCTTT.

The chain joins TRBV5-1 to TRBJ1-1; D not resolved. V was pared by 2 bases and J by 1 base, with 15 bases between. Germline lookup yields CDR1 SGHRS and CDR2 YFSETQ. The CDR3 length is 16 residues. For the CDR3, the DNA is TGCGCCAGCAGCTTAGAGGGCCAGGCGCCGAACACTGAAGCTTTCTTT. It yields the protein CASSLEGQAPNTEAFF.